The 20 T cell receptor beta chains presented below share a single source sample, sequenced in a study of human T cells and chemical hapten exposure. TCRdb re-analysed the RACE reads in MiXCR, keeping a single row per CDR3 protein. The table has about 28,000 distinct CDR3 sequences, 7.4% seen once. Time point here: healthy volunteer bleed at 2 weeks. From whole blood left unfractionated, total RNA was extracted. The sequencing input was whole blood. These receptors came from a human donor in good health. Some clones in this sample may be carry-over from other donors' samples.

This clonotype was seen only a few times. The J gene is TRBJ2-5, the V gene TRBV7-2; no firm D call. This CDR3 is built from 11 residues. V was pared by 4 bases and J by 4 bases, with 4 bases between. Germline CDR1 and CDR2: SGHTA and FQGNSA. The CDR3 DNA sequence: TGTGCCAGCAGCTGTTTAGAGACCCAGTACTTC. Amino acid sequence: CASSCLETQYF. The variable domain in full, completed from reference TRBV7-2 and TRBJ2-5, reads GAGVSQSPSNKVTEKGKDVELRCDPISGHTALYWYRQSLGQGLEFLIYFQGNSAPDKSGLPSDRFSAERTGGSVSTLTIQRTQQEDSAVYLCASSCLETQYFGPGTRLLVL.

This clonotype is labeled as medium-sized (0.01 to 0.1%). V and J are TRBV10-3 and TRBJ1-3, with no clear D. V was shortened by 6 bases and J by 0 bases, with 6 bases between the two germline ends. Germline V CDR1 and CDR2: ENHRY, SYGVKD. The CDR3 is made up of 13 amino acids. Here the CDR3 DNA reads TGTGCCATCAGGGACTCCTCTGGAAACACCATATATTTT. As protein: CAIRDSSGNTIYF.

This clonotype has a handful of counts. This CDR3 is CSVEEGETQYF. CDR3 nucleotide sequence: TGCAGCGTTGAGGAGGGAGAGACCCAGTACTTC. The V call is TRBV29-1, the J call TRBJ2-5; the D gene is possibly TRBD2 (6 bases). Germline V gives CDR1 SQVTM, CDR2 ANQGSEA. Trimming stripped 3 bases from V and 4 bases from J, with 6 bases between. There are 11 residues in the CDR3. Drawing the rest from reference TRBV29-1 and TRBJ2-5, the complete variable domain is SAVISQKPSRDICQRGTSLTIQCQVDSQVTMMFWYRQQPGQSLTLIATANQGSEATYESGFVIDKFPISRPNLTFSTLTVSNMSPEDSSIYLCSVEEGETQYFGPGTRLLVL.

Remarks on this clonotype: A read error is possible here, since a much larger clone lies one base away. V usage is TRBV2 and J usage is TRBJ1-1; D is unresolved. There are 14 residues in the CDR3. CDR1 is SNHLY and CDR2 is FYNNEI in the germline V gene. The CDR3 DNA sequence: TGTGTCAGCAGTGAAGCTCTGAGCGGCACTGAAGCTTTCTTT. Protein sequence: CVSSEALSGTEAFF.

About this clonotype: An end of the junction differs from the germline gene, which may be a read error. The genes are TRBV7-9 and TRBJ1-2, with a tentative D call TRBD1 (5 bases). There are 14 residues in the CDR3. Germline loops: CDR1 SEHNR, CDR2 FQNEAQ (reference sequence). The CDR3 region is CASSLKGSFYGDTF. In nucleotides, the CDR3 is TGTGCCAGCAGCTTAAAGGGGAGCTTCTATGGCGACACCTTC.

Many counts were recorded for this clonotype. The genes are TRBV12-3 or TRBV12-4 and TRBJ1-1, with 9 bases identical to TRBD1. The CDR3 length is 14 residues. V lost 5 bases to trimming and J lost 1 base; unmatched junction nucleotides: 2. Here the CDR3 DNA reads TGTGCCAGCAGTGAGGGACAGGGGAACACTGAAGCTTTCTTT. It encodes CASSEGQGNTEAFF.

There are many counts of this clonotype. V is TRBV2 and J is TRBJ2-1; 12 bases are shared with TRBD1. The CDR3 has 14 residues. J was trimmed by 6 bases and V by 7 bases; bases with no gene match: 4. Germline values: CDR1 SNHLY, CDR2 FYNNEI. The DNA of the CDR3 is TGTGCCAGCACCGGGACAGGGGGCTTCAATGAGCAGTTCTTC. Translating it yields CASTGTGGFNEQFF.

V and J are TRBV3-1 and TRBJ2-1, with 7 nucleotides matching TRBD1. Germline V gene sequence: CDR1 LGHDT, CDR2 YNNKEL (reference sequence). V lost 6 bases and J lost 12; bases outside the gene matches: 8. The CDR3 totals 12 residues. The CDR3 loop reads CASSPGTAWQFF. The CDR3 DNA sequence: TGTGCCAGCAGTCCCGGGACAGCGTGGCAGTTCTTC.

The CDR3 sequence is CASSWGGHTEAFF. CDR3 nucleotides: TGTGCCAGCAGTTGGGGGGGACACACTGAAGCTTTCTTT. This chain uses TRBV12-3 or TRBV12-4 with TRBJ1-1; perhaps TRBD1 as D (5 bases). The CDR3 is 13 amino acids. Trimming pared 4 bases from V and 3 bases from J, leaving 9 bases between.

This clonotype appeared many times. J is TRBJ1-2 and V is TRBV20-1; D gene unclear. Trimming cost V 7 bases and J 0 bases, with 6 bases left between them. The CDR3 sequence is 11 residues long. CDR1 DFQATT and CDR2 SNEGSKA come from the germline V gene (reference sequence). As DNA, the CDR3 is TGCAGTGTGTTCTCTAACTATGGCTACACCTTC. It codes for CSVFSNYGYTF.

This clonotype was counted at least ten times. The chain has TRBV6-2 or TRBV6-3 and TRBJ2-7, with D perhaps matching TRBD2 (7 bases). The CDR3 totals 17 residues. V lost 6 bases, J lost 1 base, and 22 bases lay in between. CDR1 and CDR2 (germline): MNHEY, SVGEGT. The CDR3 here is CASSTTLTGGPSYEQYF. Here the CDR3 DNA reads TGTGCCAGCAGCACCACACTAACGGGGGGCCCTTCCTACGAGCAGTACTTC.

The rearrangement joins TRBV7-2 to TRBJ2-4; D remains ambiguous. CDR1 is SGHTA, CDR2 FQGNSA, per germline. CDR3 length equals 13 residues. The V end lost 5 bases, the J end lost 5 bases, and 10 bases lay between the germline ends. In DNA form, the CDR3 reads TGTGCCAGCAGCCTGCAGCAGGAAAACATTCAGTACTTC. It codes for CASSLQQENIQYF.

This clonotype has ten or more counts. The rearrangement uses TRBV3-1 and TRBJ2-2; TRBD2 matches 8 bases. Germline CDR1 reads LGHDT; CDR2 reads YNNKEL (reference sequence). This CDR3 contains 15 residues. The V gene end was trimmed by 4 bases and the J gene end by 4 bases; junction bases not matched to a gene: 5. CDR3 sequence: CASSLAGSGTGELFF. CDR3 nucleotides: TGTGCCAGCAGCCTAGCGGGATCGGGCACCGGGGAGCTGTTTTTT. The complete variable domain, with remaining parts taken from reference TRBV3-1 and TRBJ2-2, reads DTAVSQTPKYLVTQMGNDKSIKCEQNLGHDTMYWYKQDSKKFLKIMFSYNNKELIINETVPNRFSPKSPDKAHLNLHINSLELGDSAVYFCASSLAGSGTGELFFGEGSRLTVL.

At least ten counts were recorded for this clonotype. This chain joins TRBV3-1 and TRBJ2-2; D unclear. The germline V gene encodes CDR1 LGHDT and CDR2 YNNKEL (reference sequence). The CDR3 is made up of 19 amino acids. V was shortened by 0 bases and J by 5 bases, with 22 bases between the two germline ends. The CDR3 DNA follows: TGTGCCAGCAGCCAAGACCCCGCCAGACGGCCCGATGGAACCGGGGAGCTGTTTTTT. The encoded protein is CASSQDPARRPDGTGELFF.

This clonotype was detected ten times or more. The chain couples TRBV3-1 to TRBJ2-7; D gene uncertain. Trimming pared 0 bases from V and 5 bases from J, leaving 11 bases between. In germline, CDR1 is LGHDT, CDR2 YNNKEL (reference sequence). CDR3 length: 14 residues. The CDR3 reads CASSQDRNRNEQYF. In DNA, the CDR3 is TGTGCCAGCAGCCAAGATAGGAATCGAAACGAGCAGTACTTC.

By frequency in the sample, this clonotype is medium-sized. The chain is built from TRBV12-3 or TRBV12-4 and TRBJ2-2; D remains ambiguous. The CDR3 extends over 13 amino acids. The ends were cut back, 5 bases at V and 6 bases at J, with 10 bases in the middle. The CDR3 loop is CASSRTPAGELFF. In nucleotides, the CDR3 is TGTGCCAGCAGTAGGACCCCCGCCGGGGAGCTGTTTTTT.

V is TRBV2 and J is TRBJ1-1; D ambiguous. The ends were cut back, 8 bases at V and 2 bases at J, with 3 bases in the middle. The CDR3 totals 10 residues. CDR1 and CDR2 (germline): SNHLY, FYNNEI. The CDR3 DNA reads TGTGCCAGCGGTAACACTGAAGCTTTCTTT. It specifies CASGNTEAFF.

This clonotype was observed at least ten times. The chain has TRBV15 and TRBJ2-5; D is unclear. CDR3 length: 14 amino acids. Trimming took 0 bases from V and 3 from J, leaving 8 bases between them. Germline-derived CDR1 and CDR2 are LNHNV and YYDKDF (reference sequence). CDR3 nucleotide sequence: TGTGCCACCAGCAGAGATGTGCACAAAGAGACCCAGTACTTC. Translated, it gives CATSRDVHKETQYF.

This clonotype was found a few times. In DNA, the CDR3 is TGCAGCGTTGGGGCGGGAGGGACTGCCTACGAGCAGTACTTC. Translating it yields CSVGAGGTAYEQYF. This chain connects TRBV29-1 to TRBJ2-7; TRBD2 matches 9 bases. The CDR3 covers 14 residues. Looked up from germline, CDR1 is SQVTM and CDR2 is ANQGSEA. Trimming cost V 4 bases and J 2 bases; bases outside gene matches: 6.

This clonotype was counted ten times or more. V usage is TRBV28 and J usage is TRBJ2-6, with D perhaps given as TRBD1 or TRBD2 (6 bases each). Per the germline V gene, CDR1 is MDHEN and CDR2 is SYDVKM. This CDR3 comprises 15 residues. The germline V and J ends were trimmed by 6 bases and 0 bases, with 9 bases remaining between them. The CDR3 here is CASRGGSSGANVLTF. The CDR3 DNA follows: TGTGCCAGCAGAGGGGGGAGCTCTGGGGCCAACGTCCTGACTTTC.